Listed here are 2 T cell receptor beta chains from one sample, sequenced in a study of CXCR3-negative and CXCR3-positive naive CD8 T cells. Whole-study results and caveats: TRB CDR3s were more hydrophobic in CXCR3-positive than in CXCR3-negative naive cells.

UMI-tagged TRB cDNA libraries were built via 5' RACE. TCRdb derives one entry per CDR3 protein from the 5' RACE reads, leaving out DNA. The sample holds around 80,000 distinct CDR3 sequences. Their antigens are not known. The sample taken for sequencing was naive CXCR3+ CD8+ T cells from blood. Noted subset: CD45RO-CCR7+CD27+CD95- naive CD8+ T cells expressing CXCR3 (TNR3+). Receptors originate from a human donor in good health. Some clones in this sample may be carry-over from other donors' samples.

The V call is TRBV27, the J call TRBJ2-4. In germline, CDR1 is MNHEY, CDR2 SMNVEV (reference sequence). The CDR3 spans 13 residues. CDR3 residues: CASAGAAKNIQYF.

The V gene is TRBV4-3, the J gene TRBJ2-3; TCRdb's D call, TRBD2, is unchecked because there is no DNA. Germline V gene sequence: CDR1 LGHNA, CDR2 YSLEER. The CDR3 sequence is 17 residues long. The CDR3 spells CASSPQLAGGSTDTQYF.